The clone carrying this T cell receptor (beta chain) came up once. The sample comes from a study of blood T cell repertoires in COVID-19. Study-wide context: Whether acute or convalescent, the COVID-19 samples came from the United States, Italy and Spain. PBMCs, B-cell-depleted T cells, or T cells provided the cDNA or gDNA that made up the material.

The germline CDR1 and CDR2 sequences are KGHDR and SFDVKD. V was pared by 6 bases and J by 0 bases, with 11 bases between. The CDR3 runs 15 residues. Original handling: Estimated nucleated cell counts came from reference gene primer amplification. Sequenced by immunoSEQ multiplex PCR; TCRdb stores in-frame clones only, minus some. That table furnishes V, J and clone size, whereas the DNA furnished D and trimming. Of fewer than 200,000 clones listed, about 87% are singletons. The TCR originated in a man between 60 and 70 years old with acute or convalescent COVID-19. The rearrangement links TRBV24-1 to TRBJ1-5; tentative D call: TRBD1 (5 bases). Material: peripheral blood. The CDR3 DNA reads as TGTGCCACCAGTCCCGGGACTTATAGCAATCAGCCCCAGCATTTT. Its protein is CATSPGTYSNQPQHF.